Detailed here is one TCR beta chain. Its antigen is as yet unknown. After removal of 3 bases from V and 6 bases from J, the junction contained 33 bases not matched to a gene. Germline CDR1 and CDR2: GTSNPN and SVGIG (reference sequence). CDR3 length: 23 residues. The PCR made use of 60 Vbeta and 13 Jbeta primers. The protocol was immunoSEQ multiplex PCR, while the TCRdb copy is restricted to in-frame clones and leaves out a portion. The record lists some 110,000 clones, of which the ten most abundant hold 2.5% to 3%. These data are taken from a study of cytomegalovirus exposure and HLA in healthy donors. Study-level background: Early release data held about 92 million unique TCRs from HLA-typed donors. Of several hundred genotyped donors, roughly 80% grouped in the Caucasian-associated ancestry cluster.

Study-level points and caveats: Donor immune exposure was known only as CMV serostatus. Several top significant clusters appeared, in a later analysis, to be linked to common viral pathogens.

The sequence was obtained from a man younger than 40 in good health and CMV-seronegative. The V call is TRBV30, the J call TRBJ2-3; 10 bases are a match to TRBD2. Specimen: PBMCs. The CDR3 sequence is CAWSDYRLWLAGARRRGRDTQYF. The CDR3 DNA is TGTGCCTGGAGCGACTACCGTCTCTGGCTAGCGGGGGCTCGGAGACGTGGAAGGGATACGCAGTATTTT.